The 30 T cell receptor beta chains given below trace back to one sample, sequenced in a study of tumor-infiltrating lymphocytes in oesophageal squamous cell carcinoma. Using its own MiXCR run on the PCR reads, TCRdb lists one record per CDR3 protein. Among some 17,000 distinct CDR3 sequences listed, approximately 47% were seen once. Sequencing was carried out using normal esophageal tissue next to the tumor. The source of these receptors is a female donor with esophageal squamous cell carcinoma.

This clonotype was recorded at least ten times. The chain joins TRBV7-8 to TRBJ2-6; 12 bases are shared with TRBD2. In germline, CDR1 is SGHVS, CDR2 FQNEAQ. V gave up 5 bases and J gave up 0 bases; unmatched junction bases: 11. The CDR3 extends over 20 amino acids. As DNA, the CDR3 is TGTGCCAGCAGCGTAGGATGGACTAGCGGGACCCGCTCTGGGGCCAACGTCCTGACTTTC. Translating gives CASSVGWTSGTRSGANVLTF.

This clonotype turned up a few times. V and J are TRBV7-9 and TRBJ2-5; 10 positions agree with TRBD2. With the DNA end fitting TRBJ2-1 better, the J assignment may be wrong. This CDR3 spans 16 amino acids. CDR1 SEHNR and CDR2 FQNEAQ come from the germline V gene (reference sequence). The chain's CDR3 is CASSPRTSGFWGEQFF. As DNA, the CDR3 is TGTGCCAGCAGCCCTAGGACTAGCGGCTTCTGGGGTGAGCAGTTCTTC.

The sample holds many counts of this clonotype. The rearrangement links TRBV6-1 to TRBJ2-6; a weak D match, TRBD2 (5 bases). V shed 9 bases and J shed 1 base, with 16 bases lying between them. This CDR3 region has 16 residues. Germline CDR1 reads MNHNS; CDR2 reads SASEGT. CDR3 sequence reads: CASHRGVSSGANVLTF. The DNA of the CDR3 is TGTGCCAGTCATCGGGGTGTTAGTTCTGGGGCCAACGTCCTGACTTTC.

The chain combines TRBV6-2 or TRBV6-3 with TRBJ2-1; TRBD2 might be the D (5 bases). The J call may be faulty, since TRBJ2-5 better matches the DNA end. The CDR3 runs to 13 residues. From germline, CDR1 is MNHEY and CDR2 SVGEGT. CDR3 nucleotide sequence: TGTGCCAGCAGCCGAGGGTCTTCGAAGACCCAGTACTTC. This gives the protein CASSRGSSKTQYF.

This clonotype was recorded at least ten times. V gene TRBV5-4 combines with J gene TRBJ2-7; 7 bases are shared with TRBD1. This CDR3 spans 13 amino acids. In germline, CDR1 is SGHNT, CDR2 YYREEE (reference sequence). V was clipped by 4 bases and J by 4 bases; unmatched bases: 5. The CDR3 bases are TGTGCCAGCAGCCCTAAGACAGGGTACGAGCAGTACTTC. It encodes CASSPKTGYEQYF.

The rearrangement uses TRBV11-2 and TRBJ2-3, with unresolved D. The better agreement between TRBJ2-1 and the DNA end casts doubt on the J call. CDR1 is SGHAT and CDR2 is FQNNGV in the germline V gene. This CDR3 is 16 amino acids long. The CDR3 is CASSLESQFPYNEQFF. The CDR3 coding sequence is TGTGCCAGCAGCTTAGAGAGTCAGTTCCCCTACAATGAGCAGTTCTTC.

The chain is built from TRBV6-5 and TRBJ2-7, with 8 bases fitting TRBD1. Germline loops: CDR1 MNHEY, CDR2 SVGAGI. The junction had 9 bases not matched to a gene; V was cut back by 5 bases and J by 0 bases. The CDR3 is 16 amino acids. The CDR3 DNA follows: TGTGCCAGCAGTACCCAGGGACAGGCGACCTCCTACGAGCAGTACTTC. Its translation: CASSTQGQATSYEQYF.

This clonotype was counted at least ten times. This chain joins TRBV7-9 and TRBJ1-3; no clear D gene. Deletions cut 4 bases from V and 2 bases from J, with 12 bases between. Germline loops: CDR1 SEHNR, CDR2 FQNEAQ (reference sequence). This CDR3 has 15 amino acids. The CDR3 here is CASSSSQEAGNTIYF. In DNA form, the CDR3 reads TGTGCCAGCAGCTCAAGCCAAGAAGCTGGAAACACCATATATTTT.

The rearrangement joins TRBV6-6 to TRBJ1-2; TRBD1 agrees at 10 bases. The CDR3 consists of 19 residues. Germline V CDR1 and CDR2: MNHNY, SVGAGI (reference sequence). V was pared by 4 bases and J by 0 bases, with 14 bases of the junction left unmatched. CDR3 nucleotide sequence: TGTGCCAGCAGTTCCTCGACAGGGGGCACGTACCACCCTAACTATGGCTACACCTTC. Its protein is CASSSSTGGTYHPNYGYTF.

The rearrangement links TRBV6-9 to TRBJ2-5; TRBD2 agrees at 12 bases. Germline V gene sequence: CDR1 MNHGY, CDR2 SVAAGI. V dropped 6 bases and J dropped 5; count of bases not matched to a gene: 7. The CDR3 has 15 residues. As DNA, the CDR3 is TGTGCCAGCAGACCGACTAGCGGGAGAGGGGAGACCCAGTACTTC. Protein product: CASRPTSGRGETQYF.

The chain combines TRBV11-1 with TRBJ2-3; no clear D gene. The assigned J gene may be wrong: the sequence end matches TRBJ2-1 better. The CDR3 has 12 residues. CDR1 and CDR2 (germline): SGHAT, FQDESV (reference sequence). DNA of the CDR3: TGTGCCAGCAGCTTAGCGTCGAATGAGCAGTTCTTC. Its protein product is CASSLASNEQFF.

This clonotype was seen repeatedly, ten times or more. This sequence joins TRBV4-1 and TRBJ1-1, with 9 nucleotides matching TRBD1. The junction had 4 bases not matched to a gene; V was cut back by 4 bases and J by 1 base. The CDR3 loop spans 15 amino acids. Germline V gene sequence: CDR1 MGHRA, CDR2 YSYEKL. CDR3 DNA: TGCGCCAGCAGCCGGAGGGACAGGGAGAACACTGAAGCTTTCTTT. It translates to CASSRRDRENTEAFF.

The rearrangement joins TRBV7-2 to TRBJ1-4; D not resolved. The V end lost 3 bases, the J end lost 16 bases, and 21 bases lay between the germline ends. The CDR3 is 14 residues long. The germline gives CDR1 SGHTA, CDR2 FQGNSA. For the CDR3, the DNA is TGTGCCAGCAGCTTTCGACTAGCGGTTTACGAGCAGTTTTTT. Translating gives CASSFRLAVYEQFF.

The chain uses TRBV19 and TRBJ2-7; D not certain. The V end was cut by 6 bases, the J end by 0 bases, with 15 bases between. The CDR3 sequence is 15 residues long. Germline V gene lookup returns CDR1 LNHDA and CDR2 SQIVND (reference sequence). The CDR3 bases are TGTGCCAGTAGGGCCTTAGCAAGGAGCTCCTACGAGCAGTACTTC. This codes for CASRALARSSYEQYF.

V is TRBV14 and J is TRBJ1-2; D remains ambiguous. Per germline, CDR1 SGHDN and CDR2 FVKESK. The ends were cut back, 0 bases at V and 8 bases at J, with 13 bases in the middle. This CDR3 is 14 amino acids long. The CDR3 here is CASSQDRREWGYTF. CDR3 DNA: TGTGCCAGCAGCCAAGATAGAAGGGAGTGGGGCTACACCTTC.

CDR3 bases: TGTGCCAGCAGTGAATGGCCTAGCGGGAGCGGGATCCAAGAGACCCAGTACTTC. Amino acids: CASSEWPSGSGIQETQYF. This chain connects TRBV6-1 to TRBJ2-5; 10 nucleotides align to TRBD2. Losses at the gene ends were 2 bases for V and 1 base for J; bases not matched to a gene: 10. This CDR3 is 18 amino acids long. The germline V gene has CDR1 MNHNS and CDR2 SASEGT.

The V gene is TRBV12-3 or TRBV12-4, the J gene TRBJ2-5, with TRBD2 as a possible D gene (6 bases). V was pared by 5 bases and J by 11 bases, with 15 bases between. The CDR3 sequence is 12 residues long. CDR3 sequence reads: CASSPLGGEQYF. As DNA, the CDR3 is TGTGCCAGCAGTCCCCTGGGGGGAGAGCAGTACTTC.

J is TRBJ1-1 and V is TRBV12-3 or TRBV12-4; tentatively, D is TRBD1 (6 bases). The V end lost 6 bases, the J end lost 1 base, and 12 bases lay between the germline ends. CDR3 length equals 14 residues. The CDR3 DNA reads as TGTGCCAGCAGCCGGACAGTGGGGAACACTGAAGCTTTCTTT. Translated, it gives CASSRTVGNTEAFF.

The CDR3 loop is CASSLGAVQETQYF. In DNA, the CDR3 is TGTGCCAGCAGCTTAGGAGCGGTCCAAGAGACCCAGTACTTC. The chain recombines TRBV7-6 with TRBJ2-3, with a possible D match to TRBD2 (5 bases). Matching the DNA end better, TRBJ2-5 makes the J call doubtful. Germline V lookup: CDR1 SGHVS, CDR2 FNYEAQ. The CDR3 covers 14 residues.

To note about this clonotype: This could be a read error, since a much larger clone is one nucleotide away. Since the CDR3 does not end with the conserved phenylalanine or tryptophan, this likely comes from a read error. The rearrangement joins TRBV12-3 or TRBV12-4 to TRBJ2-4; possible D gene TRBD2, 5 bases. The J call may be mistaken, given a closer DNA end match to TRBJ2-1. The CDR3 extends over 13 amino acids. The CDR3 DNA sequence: TGTGCCAGCAGTTTAGCAGTTCGGAGGGAGCAGTTCTTA. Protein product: CASSLAVRREQFL.

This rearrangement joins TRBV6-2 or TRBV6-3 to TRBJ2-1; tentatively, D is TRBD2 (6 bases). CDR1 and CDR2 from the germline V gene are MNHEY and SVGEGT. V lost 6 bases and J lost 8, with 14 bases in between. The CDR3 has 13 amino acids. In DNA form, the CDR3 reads TGTGCCAGCAGGGGAACCGGGGGACATGAGCAGTTCTTC. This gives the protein CASRGTGGHEQFF.

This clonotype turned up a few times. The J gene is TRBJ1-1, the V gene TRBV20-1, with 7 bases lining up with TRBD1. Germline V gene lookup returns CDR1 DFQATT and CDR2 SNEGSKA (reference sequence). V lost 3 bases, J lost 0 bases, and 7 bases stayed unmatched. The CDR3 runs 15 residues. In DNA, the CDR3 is TGCAGTGCTAGGGTTCCCGGGACAGTGAACACTGAAGCTTTCTTT. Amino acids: CSARVPGTVNTEAFF.

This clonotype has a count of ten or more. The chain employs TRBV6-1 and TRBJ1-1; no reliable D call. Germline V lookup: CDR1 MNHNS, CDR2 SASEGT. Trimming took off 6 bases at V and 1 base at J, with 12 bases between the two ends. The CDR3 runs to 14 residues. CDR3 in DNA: TGTGCCAGCAGACACGGACCATCGAACACTGAAGCTTTCTTT. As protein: CASRHGPSNTEAFF.

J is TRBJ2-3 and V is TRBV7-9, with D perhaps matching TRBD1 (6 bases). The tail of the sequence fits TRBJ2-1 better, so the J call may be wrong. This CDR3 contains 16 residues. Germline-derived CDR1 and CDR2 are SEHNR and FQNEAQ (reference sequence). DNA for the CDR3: TGTGCCAGCAGCTTCGCCCACAGGGAGCTCGAGGATGAGCAGTTCTTC. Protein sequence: CASSFAHRELEDEQFF.

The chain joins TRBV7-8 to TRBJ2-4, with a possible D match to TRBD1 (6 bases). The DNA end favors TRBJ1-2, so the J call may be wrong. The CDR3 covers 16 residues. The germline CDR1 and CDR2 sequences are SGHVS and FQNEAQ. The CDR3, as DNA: TGTGCCAGCAGTCTCTTGAGTAGGGGGGACAACTATGGCTACACCTTC. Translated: CASSLLSRGDNYGYTF.

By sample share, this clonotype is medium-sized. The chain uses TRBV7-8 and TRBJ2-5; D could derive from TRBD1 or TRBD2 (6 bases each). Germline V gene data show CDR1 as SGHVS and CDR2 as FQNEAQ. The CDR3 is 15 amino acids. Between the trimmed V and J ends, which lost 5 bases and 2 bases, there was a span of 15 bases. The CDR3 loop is CASSPLRGRQETQYF. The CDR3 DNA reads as TGTGCCAGCAGCCCCCTAAGGGGGAGGCAAGAGACCCAGTACTTC. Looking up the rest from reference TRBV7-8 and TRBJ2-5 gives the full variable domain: GAGVSQSPRYKVAKRGQDVALRCDPISGHVSLFWYQQALGQGPEFLTYFQNEAQLDKSGLPSDRFFAERPEGSVSTLKIQRTQQEDSAVYLCASSPLRGRQETQYFGPGTRLLVL.

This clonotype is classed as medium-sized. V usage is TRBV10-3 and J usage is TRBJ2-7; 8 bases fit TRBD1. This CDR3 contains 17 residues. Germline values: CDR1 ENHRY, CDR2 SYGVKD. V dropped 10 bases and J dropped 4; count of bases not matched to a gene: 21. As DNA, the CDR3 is TGTGCCACATCTTCCACAGGGACCGGGACAGGCGTTTACGAGCAGTACTTC. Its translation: CATSSTGTGTGVYEQYF.

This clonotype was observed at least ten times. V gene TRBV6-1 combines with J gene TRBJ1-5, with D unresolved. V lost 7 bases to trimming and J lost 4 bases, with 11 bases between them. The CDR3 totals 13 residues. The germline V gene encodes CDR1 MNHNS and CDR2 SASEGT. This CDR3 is CASIPRFNQPQHF. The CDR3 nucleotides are TGTGCCAGCATTCCCCGGTTTAATCAGCCCCAGCATTTT.

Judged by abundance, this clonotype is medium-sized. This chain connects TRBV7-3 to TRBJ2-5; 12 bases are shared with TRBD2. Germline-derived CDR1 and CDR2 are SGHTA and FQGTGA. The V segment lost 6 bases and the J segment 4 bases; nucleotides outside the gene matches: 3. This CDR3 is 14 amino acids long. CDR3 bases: TGTGCCAGCAGGTCGGGACTAGCGGGAGAGACCCAGTACTTC. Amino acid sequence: CASRSGLAGETQYF. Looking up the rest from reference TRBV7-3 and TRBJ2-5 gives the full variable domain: GAGVSQTPSNKVTEKGKYVELRCDPISGHTALYWYRQSLGQGPEFLIYFQGTGAADDSGLPNDRFFAVRPEGSVSTLKIQRTERGDSAVYLCASRSGLAGETQYFGPGTRLLVL.

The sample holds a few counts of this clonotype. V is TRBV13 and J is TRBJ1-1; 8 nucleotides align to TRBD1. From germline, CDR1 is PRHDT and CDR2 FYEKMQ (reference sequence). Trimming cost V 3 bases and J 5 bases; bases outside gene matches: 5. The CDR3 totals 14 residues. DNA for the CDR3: TGTGCCAGCAGCTTCGACAGGGGAGGTACTGAAGCTTTCTTT. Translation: CASSFDRGGTEAFF.